These 24 T cell receptor beta chains were all obtained from the same sample, sequenced in a study of cytomegalovirus exposure and HLA in healthy donors. A multiplex PCR was run with 60 Vbeta primers and 13 Jbeta primers. Assay: immunoSEQ multiplex PCR; the TCRdb copy retains only in-frame clones and omits some. The table lists about 160,000 clones, about four fifths of them singletons. Sample: PBMCs. Every receptor here comes from a girl under 18 in good health and CMV-seropositive.

This rearrangement joins TRBV10-3 to TRBJ2-1, with 10 bases aligning to TRBD2. The J segment lost 6 bases and the V segment lost 1 base, leaving 3 bases of the junction unmatched. CDR3 length: 15 amino acids. Germline CDR1 reads ENHRY; CDR2 reads SYGVKD. Written as DNA, the CDR3 is TGTGCCATCAGTGAGTTGGCTAGCGGGAGCAATGAGCAGTTCTTC. As protein: CAISELASGSNEQFF.

This chain links TRBV10-1 with TRBJ1-2; no clear D gene. The germline CDR1 and CDR2 sequences are WNHNN and SYGVQD (reference sequence). The length of the CDR3 is 13 residues. V gave up 0 bases and J gave up 8 bases, with 10 bases separating them. The CDR3 DNA reads as TGCGCCAGCAGTGAGTCGGCGCGGGGAGGCTACACCTTC. Residues: CASSESARGGYTF.

The chain carries TRBV10-1 and TRBJ2-2, with TRBD1 as a possible D gene (6 bases). The germline V gene has CDR1 WNHNN and CDR2 SYGVQD (reference sequence). V was cut by 7 bases and J by 0 bases, with 12 bases left in between. This CDR3 spans 15 amino acids. CDR3 residues: CASTGQPSNTGELFF. The CDR3 nucleotides are TGCGCCAGCACCGGACAGCCTTCGAACACCGGGGAGCTGTTTTTT.

This clone has more than one count but fewer than ten. The chain uses TRBV5-4 and TRBJ2-1, with 9 bases lining up with TRBD2. This CDR3 contains 16 residues. CDR1 is SGHNT and CDR2 is YYREEE in the germline V gene (reference sequence). Trimming took 4 bases from V and 4 from J; bases not matched to a gene: 9. The CDR3 coding sequence is TGTGCCAGCAGCCCCCTGGAGCGGGGGGCTTACAATGAGCAGTTCTTC. The encoded protein is CASSPLERGAYNEQFF.

The genes are TRBV5-8 and TRBJ1-1; no clear D. The CDR3 length is 17 residues. V dropped 3 bases and J dropped 8 bases, with 26 bases sitting between them. CDR1 and CDR2 from the germline V gene are SGHTS and YDEGEE. CDR3 DNA: TGTGCCAGCAGCTCCCACCCGGGATCTCCCCTAGCGCTCGAAGCTTTCTTT. As protein: CASSSHPGSPLALEAFF.

The rearrangement links TRBV5-1 to TRBJ2-3; D perhaps matches TRBD2 (7 bases). Looked up from germline, CDR1 is SGHRS and CDR2 is YFSETQ. The CDR3 runs to 17 residues. The V and J ends lost 4 bases and 2 bases respectively, with 20 bases between them. This CDR3 is CASSGNWGGDTTDTQYF. CDR3 bases: TGCGCCAGCAGCGGGAATTGGGGGGGGGACACCACAGATACGCAGTATTTT.

J is TRBJ2-1 and V is TRBV5-1; a possible D gene is TRBD1 (6 bases). This CDR3 has 15 amino acids. The ends were cut back, 4 bases at V and 5 bases at J, with 16 bases in the middle. Germline-derived CDR1 and CDR2 are SGHRS and YFSETQ. The CDR3: CASSRTDRPHNEQFF. In nucleotides, the CDR3 is TGCGCCAGCAGCCGAACGGACAGACCCCACAATGAGCAGTTCTTC.

This clone was counted only a few times. This sequence joins TRBV7-9 and TRBJ2-5; 7 bases are a match to TRBD2. This CDR3 spans 14 amino acids. With 3 bases clipped from V and 3 bases from J, the junction kept 4 bases outside the gene matches. CDR1 and CDR2 (germline): SEHNR, FQNEAQ (reference sequence). The CDR3 bases are TGTGCCAGCAGCTTCGCAGGGAGGGAAGAGACCCAGTACTTC. Amino acid sequence: CASSFAGREETQYF.

The CDR3 loop reads CASSQGNYEQYF. The CDR3 nucleotides read TGTGCCAGTAGTCAGGGAAACTACGAGCAGTACTTC. The J gene is TRBJ2-7, the V gene TRBV19; D is possibly TRBD1 (5 bases). CDR1 and CDR2 (germline): LNHDA, SQIVND (reference sequence). Trimming removed 5 bases from V and 3 bases from J, with 8 bases in between. CDR3 size: 12 residues.

The chain joins TRBV28 to TRBJ1-1; 11 bases agree with TRBD1. The germline V gene has CDR1 MDHEN and CDR2 SYDVKM. The V segment lost 6 bases and the J segment 0 bases; nucleotides outside the gene matches: 0. The length of the CDR3 is 14 residues. CDR3 in amino acids: CASRDRGLNTEAFF. The DNA for the CDR3 is TGTGCCAGCAGGGACAGGGGGCTGAACACTGAAGCTTTCTTT.

The chain uses TRBV28 and TRBJ1-1; 7 bases map to TRBD1. Germline CDR1 and CDR2: MDHEN and SYDVKM. There are 17 residues in the CDR3. Trimming removed 7 bases from V and 1 base from J; junction bases left unmatched: 15. CDR3 amino acids: CASTSVNRGWGNTEAFF. The CDR3 nucleotides are TGTGCCAGCACTTCGGTGAACAGGGGATGGGGGAACACTGAAGCTTTCTTT.

Regarding this clone: Other DNA sequences in this sample translate to the same CDR3. The chain carries TRBV5-4 and TRBJ2-5; 10 nucleotides align to TRBD2. Trimming took 0 bases from V and 1 from J; bases not matched to a gene: 0. Looked up from germline, CDR1 is SGHNT and CDR2 is YYREEE (reference sequence). The CDR3 is 15 residues long. The CDR3 is CASSLVAGGQETQYF. The CDR3 DNA reads TGTGCCAGCAGCTTGGTAGCGGGGGGCCAAGAGACCCAGTACTTC.

The rearrangement uses TRBV28 and TRBJ2-5, with 11 nucleotides matching TRBD2. Germline V lookup: CDR1 MDHEN, CDR2 SYDVKM. The CDR3 sequence is 15 residues long. The trim removed 3 bases at V and 5 bases at J, leaving 5 bases unmatched. The CDR3 sequence: CASSFLAGGQETQYF. For the CDR3, the DNA is TGTGCCAGCAGTTTTCTAGCGGGAGGCCAGGAGACCCAGTACTTC.

The sample holds one count of this clone. The V and J genes are TRBV2 and TRBJ2-1; 7 positions match TRBD1. Trimming took 8 bases from V and 4 from J; bases not matched to a gene: 8. This CDR3 spans 14 amino acids. Germline V gives CDR1 SNHLY, CDR2 FYNNEI. CDR3 amino acids: CASGHRGRYNEQFF. DNA for the CDR3: TGTGCCAGCGGCCACAGGGGTCGGTACAATGAGCAGTTCTTC.

The chain joins TRBV28 to TRBJ1-2, with a possible D match to TRBD1 (5 bases). In germline, CDR1 is MDHEN, CDR2 SYDVKM. The CDR3 is 15 residues long. Deletions cut 2 bases from V and 2 bases from J, with 12 bases between. CDR3 residues: CASSLRARVNYGYTF. The CDR3 DNA is TGTGCCAGCAGTTTAAGGGCCAGGGTAAACTATGGCTACACCTTC.

V and J are TRBV28 and TRBJ1-2, with D possibly being TRBD1 (6 bases). Between the trimmed V and J ends, which lost 2 bases and 7 bases, there was a span of 23 bases. CDR1 and CDR2 from the germline V gene are MDHEN and SYDVKM. The CDR3 is 17 residues long. The CDR3 region is CASSLRAGFYGRGGYTF. CDR3 coding DNA: TGTGCCAGCAGTTTAAGGGCAGGGTTTTACGGCAGGGGTGGCTACACCTTC.

V is TRBV28 and J is TRBJ1-1; D gene ambiguous. CDR1 MDHEN and CDR2 SYDVKM come from the germline V gene. Trimming shortened V by 3 bases and J by 1 base, and 6 bases separated the two germline ends. The CDR3 is 13 residues long. The CDR3 loop reads CASSFDKNTEAFF. CDR3 DNA sequence: TGTGCCAGCAGTTTCGACAAGAACACTGAAGCTTTCTTT.

This chain joins TRBV5-4 and TRBJ2-7, with TRBD2 identical over 11 bases. This CDR3 spans 15 amino acids. After removal of 5 bases from V and 6 bases from J, the junction contained 10 bases not matched to a gene. CDR1 SGHNT and CDR2 YYREEE come from the germline V gene (reference sequence). The DNA for the CDR3 is TGTGCCAGCAGACCCGGGACTAGCGGCTCGGTCGAGCAGTACTTC. It yields the protein CASRPGTSGSVEQYF.

J is TRBJ2-7 and V is TRBV5-6, with TRBD2 matching over 7 bases. CDR3 length equals 16 residues. The germline V gene has CDR1 SGHDT and CDR2 YYEEEE. After removal of 0 bases from V and 1 base from J, the junction contained 7 bases not matched to a gene. The CDR3 region has the DNA TGTGCCAGCAGCTTGGATCTAGCGGTTCGTTCCTACGAGCAGTACTTC. Translation: CASSLDLAVRSYEQYF. Full variable domain (outside the CDR3, taken from reference TRBV5-6 and TRBJ2-7): DAGVTQSPTHLIKTRGQQVTLRCSPKSGHDTVSWYQQALGQGPQFIFQYYEEEERQRGNFPDRFSGHQFPNYSSELNVNALLLGDSALYLCASSLDLAVRSYEQYFGPGTRLTVT.

The V and J genes are TRBV11-3 and TRBJ2-7; 13 bases agree with TRBD2. CDR3 length equals 15 residues. Germline V lookup: CDR1 SGHNT, CDR2 YENEEA. With V trimmed by 5 bases and J by 1 base, 2 bases remained unmatched. The CDR3 coding sequence is TGTGCCAGCAGCCAGGGACTAGCGGGGTCCTACGAGCAGTACTTC. It specifies CASSQGLAGSYEQYF.

The CDR3 region is CASSSSPGGTEAFF. CDR3 nucleotide sequence: TGTGCCAGCAGTAGCAGCCCGGGGGGCACTGAAGCTTTCTTT. The V gene is TRBV6-5, the J gene TRBJ1-1; a weak D match, TRBD1 (5 bases). V lost 5 bases, J lost 4 bases, and 14 bases lay in between. This CDR3 region has 14 residues. The germline V gene has CDR1 MNHEY and CDR2 SVGAGI.

The rearrangement joins TRBV27 to TRBJ2-7; a weak D match, TRBD2 (5 bases). The CDR3 is 13 residues long. The V gene's germline CDR1 is MNHEY and CDR2 SMNVEV (reference sequence). V lost 2 bases to trimming and J lost 5 bases, with 10 bases between them. CDR3 sequence (DNA): TGTGCCAGCAGTTTAGGGGAGTCCCACGAGCAGTACTTC. Translation: CASSLGESHEQYF.

The gene calls are TRBV5-1 and TRBJ2-1; 7 nucleotides line up with TRBD2. Germline V gives CDR1 SGHRS, CDR2 YFSETQ. The junction had 8 bases not matched to a gene; V was cut back by 3 bases and J by 2 bases. The CDR3 totals 16 residues. This CDR3 reads CASSSPLSGAYNEQFF. CDR3 DNA: TGCGCCAGCAGCTCCCCCTTAAGCGGGGCCTACAATGAGCAGTTCTTC.

This sequence joins TRBV7-3 and TRBJ1-1, with a possible D match to TRBD1 (5 bases). The CDR3 extends over 16 amino acids. V gave up 5 bases and J gave up 4 bases, with 20 bases separating them. CDR1 SGHTA and CDR2 FQGTGA come from the germline V gene. The CDR3 nucleotides are TGTGCCAGCAGCCGCGGGGGGTCCGACGATAGCACTGAAGCTTTCTTT. Translating gives CASSRGGSDDSTEAFF.